Described below is a single TCR beta chain sequence and its context. This entry is derived from a study of blood T cell repertoires in COVID-19. Study background: Sources were T cells, B-cell-depleted T cells, or PBMCs; the material itself was cDNA or gDNA.

TCRdb keeps only in-frame clones here, not all; method: immunoSEQ multiplex PCR. The data contain 35,000 to 40,000 clones, 90% of them singletons. The V end was cut by 4 bases, the J end by 11 bases, with 21 bases between. CDR1 is LGHNA and CDR2 is YSLEER in the germline V gene. This CDR3 region has 15 residues. Sequencing was carried out using peripheral blood. The sequence derives from a man in his 70s with acute or convalescent COVID-19. The J gene is TRBJ1-5, the V gene TRBV4-3; D remains ambiguous. CDR3 in DNA: TGCGCCAGCAGCCCGCAACTTACTGGAGTCATGTCCCAGCATTTT. It encodes CASSPQLTGVMSQHF.